Shown below are 32 T cell receptor beta chains from a single sample sequenced in a study of shared clonotypes between healthy human individuals. TCRdb's copy holds only in-frame clones and misses some; the assay was immunoSEQ multiplex PCR. The table records fewer than 600,000 clones, just over 75% of them present only once. The sequenced sample consisted of PBMCs. These receptors were taken from a middle-aged woman in good health. Some clones in this sample may be carry-over from other donors' samples.

This clone came up a few times. This sequence joins TRBV21-1 and TRBJ2-7; the table's D gene call, TRBD1, was not cross checked with the DNA. TRBV21-1 is a pseudogene segment. This CDR3 comprises 17 residues. Here the CDR3 DNA reads TGTGCCAGCAGCAACGGGTGTCGGACAGGGCGTTTATACGAGCAGTACTTC. This translates into CASSNGCRTGRLYEQYF.

The rearrangement joins TRBV7-9 to TRBJ2-7; D is unresolved. V dropped 0 bases and J dropped 5 bases, with 8 bases sitting between them. Per germline, CDR1 SEHNR and CDR2 FQNEAQ (reference sequence). This CDR3 comprises 13 residues. CDR3 sequence: CASSLAVVDEQYF. For the CDR3, the DNA is TGTGCCAGCAGCTTAGCTGTTGTTGACGAGCAGTACTTC. The variable domain in full, with the rest retrieved from reference TRBV7-9 and TRBJ2-7, is DTGVSQNPRHKITKRGQNVTFRCDPISEHNRLYWYRQTLGQGPEFLTYFQNEAQLEKSRLLSDRFSAERPKGSFSTLEIQRTEQGDSAMYLCASSLAVVDEQYFGPGTRLTVT.

This clone was counted a single time. The rearrangement links TRBV7-9 to TRBJ2-2; D assignment may be TRBD1 or TRBD2 (5 bases each). The CDR3 consists of 18 residues. V lost 5 bases and J lost 2, with 21 bases in between. Germline V gene data show CDR1 as SEHNR and CDR2 as FQNEAQ (reference sequence). The CDR3 is CASSQPTELAQNTGELFF. Written as DNA, the CDR3 is TGTGCCAGCAGCCAACCGACAGAGCTAGCCCAAAACACCGGGGAGCTGTTTTTT.

The chain employs TRBV7-6 and TRBJ2-3; perhaps TRBD2 as D (7 bases). The CDR3 extends over 14 amino acids. CDR1 SGHVS and CDR2 FNYEAQ come from the germline V gene. The ends were cut back, 10 bases at V and 6 bases at J, with 20 bases in the middle. The DNA of the CDR3 is TGTGCCATCCAGGATAGCGGGCAGGGGGATACGCAGTATTTT. This encodes CAIQDSGQGDTQYF. Supplemented by reference TRBV7-6 and TRBJ2-3, the full variable domain reads GAGVSQSPRYKVTKRGQDVALRCDPISGHVSLYWYRQALGQGPEFLTYFNYEAQQDKSGLPNDRFSAERPEGSISTLTIQRTEQRDSAMYRCAIQDSGQGDTQYFGPGTRLTVL.

A few counts support this clone. CDR3: CAWNYGGYEQYF. CDR3 DNA sequence: TGTGCCTGGAACTACGGGGGCTACGAGCAGTACTTC. The chain links TRBV30 to TRBJ2-5; tentative D call: TRBD2 (6 bases). The assigned J gene may be wrong: the sequence end matches TRBJ2-7 better. Germline-derived CDR1 and CDR2 are GTSNPN and SVGIG (reference sequence). CDR3 size: 12 residues.

Worth noting for this clone: A much larger clonotype is one base distant, so this may be a read error. The rearrangement joins TRBV27 to TRBJ1-1, with D possibly TRBD1 on 5 matching bases. Trimming took off 6 bases at V and 1 base at J, with 15 bases between the two ends. CDR1 and CDR2 from the germline V gene are MNHEY and SMNVEV (reference sequence). This CDR3 has 15 amino acids. The CDR3 reads CASREMIRENTEAFF. Here the CDR3 DNA reads TGTGCCAGCAGAGAAATGATCAGGGAGAACACTGAAGCTTTCTTT.

This clone was seen a few times. The gene calls are TRBV6-4 and TRBJ2-3; 7 bases fit TRBD2. This CDR3 is built from 15 residues. V lost 0 bases, J lost 4 bases, and 4 bases stayed unmatched. Germline-derived CDR1 and CDR2 are MRHNA and SNTAGT. CDR3 sequence reads: CASSDSGGSADTQYF. As DNA, the CDR3 is TGTGCCAGCAGTGACTCAGGCGGGAGCGCAGATACGCAGTATTTT.

The V and J genes are TRBV7-2 and TRBJ2-5; D remains ambiguous. CDR3 size: 14 residues. The ends were cut back, 5 bases at V and 3 bases at J, with 13 bases in the middle. Germline-derived CDR1 and CDR2 are SGHTA and FQGNSA. CDR3 bases: TGTGCCAGCAGCCCCATGGTGCGGAAAGAGACCCAGTACTTC. Its protein is CASSPMVRKETQYF.

The chain joins TRBV28 to TRBJ2-3, with D tentatively TRBD1 (5 bases). The CDR3 is made up of 13 amino acids. CDR1 and CDR2 (germline): MDHEN, SYDVKM. Trimming left V 3 bases short and J 6 bases short, with 10 bases between. The CDR3 nucleotides are TGTGCCAGCAGTTTGGGGCCCCGCGATACGCAGTATTTT. The encoded protein is CASSLGPRDTQYF.

V is TRBV6-5 and J is TRBJ1-2, with a tentative D call TRBD1 (6 bases). The germline V gene encodes CDR1 MNHEY and CDR2 SVGAGI. The CDR3 runs 13 residues. V was clipped by 4 bases and J by 4 bases, with 10 bases between them. CDR3 nucleotides: TGTGCCAGCAGTTTGTCAGGGGTCTATGGCTACACCTTC. Protein product: CASSLSGVYGYTF.

As to this clone: It may be a read error: a sequence one base away is much more abundant. The chain couples TRBV30 to TRBJ1-2; TRBD1 matches 9 bases. Germline assignment: CDR1 GTSNPN and CDR2 SVGIG (reference sequence). The length of the CDR3 is 14 residues. V lost 8 bases to trimming and J lost 6 bases; unmatched junction nucleotides: 13. The CDR3 here is CAHRGPGIGNGYTF. DNA of the CDR3: TGTGCCCACAGGGGGCCGGGGATAGGCAATGGCTACACCTTC.

This clone was found many times. The V and J genes are TRBV5-1 and TRBJ2-7; the match to TRBD2 covers 9 bases. CDR3 size: 14 residues. In germline, CDR1 is SGHRS, CDR2 YFSETQ. J lost 2 bases, V lost 3 bases, and 3 bases had no gene match. The CDR3 protein is CASSWASGTYEQYF. The CDR3 coding sequence is TGCGCCAGCAGCTGGGCTAGCGGGACCTACGAGCAGTACTTC.

This chain links TRBV5-6 with TRBJ2-7, with a tentative D call TRBD2 (6 bases). V lost 2 bases, J lost 5 bases, and 17 bases lay in between. Germline loops: CDR1 SGHDT, CDR2 YYEEEE. The CDR3 has 15 residues. The CDR3 sequence: CASSFDRWGGNEQYF. Here the CDR3 DNA reads TGTGCCAGCAGCTTTGATCGGTGGGGCGGGAACGAGCAGTACTTC.

The J gene is TRBJ2-7, the V gene TRBV7-2; 8 positions agree with TRBD1. This CDR3 has 15 residues. The V segment lost 1 base and the J segment 3 bases; nucleotides outside the gene matches: 5. CDR1 and CDR2 (germline): SGHTA, FQGNSA. The CDR3 DNA sequence: TGTGCCAGCAGCTTAGTGAGCGGACAGGGCTACGAGCAGTACTTC. It specifies CASSLVSGQGYEQYF.

The V call is TRBV28, the J call TRBJ1-5, with no clear D. The germline gives CDR1 MDHEN, CDR2 SYDVKM. Trimming left V 3 bases short and J 7 bases short, with 13 bases between. This CDR3 comprises 14 residues. The CDR3 sequence: CASSFQQFDQPQHF. The CDR3 region has the DNA TGTGCCAGCAGTTTTCAACAATTTGACCAGCCCCAGCATTTT.

The genes are TRBV5-1 and TRBJ2-3, with D possibly TRBD2 on 5 matching bases. CDR3 size: 15 residues. Germline loops: CDR1 SGHRS, CDR2 YFSETQ. The V and J ends lost 4 bases and 0 bases respectively, with 12 bases between them. DNA of the CDR3: TGCGCCAGCAGCGGTAGCGCCACTAGCACAGATACGCAGTATTTT. It is translated as CASSGSATSTDTQYF.

A word on this clone: This specimen includes other DNA sequences encoding the same CDR3. The chain employs TRBV4-2 and TRBJ2-5; D is undetermined. CDR3 length: 17 amino acids. The V end was cut by 6 bases, the J end by 5 bases, with 25 bases between. Germline V gene lookup returns CDR1 LGHNA and CDR2 YNFKEQ. The CDR3 nucleotides read TGTGCCAGCAGTGATGCTACGCGGATCACCGTCGACGAGACCCAGTACTTC. This encodes CASSDATRITVDETQYF.

This clone has just a few counts. The chain uses TRBV27 and TRBJ2-2, with D possibly TRBD2 on 6 matching bases. Germline CDR1 is MNHEY and CDR2 is SMNVEV (reference sequence). Trimming left V 5 bases short and J 7 bases short, with 14 bases between. The CDR3 has 14 residues. CDR3 nucleotides: TGTGCCAGCAGTCGGGACTCACGGTTCGGGGAGCTGTTTTTT. Amino acid sequence: CASSRDSRFGELFF.

The J gene is TRBJ2-1, the V gene TRBV7-2; D gene uncertain. V was shortened by 3 bases and J by 4 bases, with 7 bases between the two germline ends. This CDR3 is 13 amino acids long. Germline V gene lookup returns CDR1 SGHTA and CDR2 FQGNSA. The CDR3 protein is CASSFGFYNEQFF. The CDR3 DNA follows: TGTGCCAGCAGCTTTGGATTTTACAATGAGCAGTTCTTC.

J is TRBJ1-4 and V is TRBV11-2; tentatively, D is TRBD1 (5 bases). This CDR3 has 14 residues. Germline CDR1 SGHAT, CDR2 FQNNGV. The ends were cut back, 7 bases at V and 3 bases at J, with 12 bases in the middle. The CDR3 DNA follows: TGTGCCAGCAACGGGAGGGGAGCTAATGAAAAACTGTTTTTT. Amino acid sequence: CASNGRGANEKLFF.

This clone was seen ten or more times. The V call is TRBV15, the J call TRBJ1-1, with D unresolved. CDR3 length equals 13 residues. Trimming pared 1 base from V and 1 base from J, leaving 4 bases between. CDR1 is LNHNV and CDR2 is YYDKDF in the germline V gene (reference sequence). CDR3 sequence (DNA): TGTGCCACCAGCAGAGCAGGGAACACTGAAGCTTTCTTT. Protein sequence: CATSRAGNTEAFF.

This clone was picked up one time. The chain employs TRBV4-2 and TRBJ2-7; the match to TRBD2 covers 8 bases. The CDR3 is 17 amino acids. J gave up 4 bases and V 4 bases, and 15 bases lay outside the gene matches. From germline, CDR1 is LGHNA and CDR2 YNFKEQ. CDR3 sequence: CASSLQRTRTSSYEQYF. As DNA, the CDR3 is TGTGCCAGCAGCCTACAGAGAACCAGGACTAGCTCGTACGAGCAGTACTTC.

This clone was seen repeatedly, ten times or more. At one end, the junction sequence differs from germline, possibly due to a read error. In the same sample, other DNA sequences code for this CDR3. The rearrangement uses TRBV7-7 and TRBJ2-5; 8 bases are shared with TRBD2. The CDR3 totals 16 residues. Per germline, CDR1 SSHAT and CDR2 FNYEAQ (reference sequence). CDR3 sequence reads: CASSPPTSALEAAQYF. Here the CDR3 DNA reads TGTGCTAGCAGCCCCCCGACTAGCGCCTTAGAGGCGGCCCAGTACTTC.

The chain recombines TRBV7-9 with TRBJ1-6, with D unclear. This CDR3 is built from 15 residues. V was pared by 5 bases and J by 8 bases, with 16 bases between. Germline V CDR1 and CDR2: SEHNR, FQNEAQ (reference sequence). For the CDR3, the DNA is TGTGCCAGCAGCCCCCGGGCCACGGCTGATTCACCCCTCCACTTT. Its protein product is CASSPRATADSPLHF.

In regard to this clone: With a far larger clone one base away, a read error is the likely cause. Other DNA sequences in the sample encode the same CDR3. The chain combines TRBV30 with TRBJ1-1, with D perhaps matching TRBD1 (6 bases). Germline assignment: CDR1 GTSNPN and CDR2 SVGIG (reference sequence). Trimming took off 5 bases at V and 5 bases at J, with 15 bases between the two ends. There are 13 residues in the CDR3. As DNA, the CDR3 is TGTGCCTGGTCACGGACAGCTGGGACTGAAGCTTTCTTT. Protein product: CAWSRTAGTEAFF.

This clone was seen a single time. The V call is TRBV6-5, the J call TRBJ2-5; the D is unclear. The J call may be incorrect, as the DNA end agrees better with TRBJ2-7. CDR3 length equals 12 residues. Germline values: CDR1 MNHEY, CDR2 SVGAGI. CDR3 nucleotide sequence: TGTGCCAGCAGTCAGAACCAATACGAGCAGTACTTC. Its protein is CASSQNQYEQYF.

The J gene is TRBJ2-7, the V gene TRBV28; D gene unclear. Looked up from germline, CDR1 is MDHEN and CDR2 is SYDVKM. V lost 4 bases, J lost 0 bases, and 4 bases lay in between. The CDR3 consists of 12 residues. The CDR3 here is CASSSPSYEQYF. In DNA, the CDR3 is TGTGCCAGCAGTTCCCCCTCCTACGAGCAGTACTTC.

V is TRBV7-9 and J is TRBJ2-7; 9 positions match TRBD1. Trimming cost V 1 base and J 7 bases; bases outside gene matches: 8. This CDR3 has 15 residues. Germline loops: CDR1 SEHNR, CDR2 FQNEAQ (reference sequence). This chain's CDR3 is CASSLGGQGMWEQYF. CDR3 sequence (DNA): TGTGCCAGCAGCTTAGGGGGACAGGGAATGTGGGAGCAGTACTTC.

The V and J genes are TRBV5-4 and TRBJ2-5, with TRBD2 as a possible D gene (5 bases). Trimming removed 4 bases from V and 2 bases from J, with 9 bases in between. The CDR3 length is 13 residues. Germline-derived CDR1 and CDR2 are SGHNT and YYREEE (reference sequence). The CDR3 sequence: CASSLSGQETQYF. In DNA form, the CDR3 reads TGTGCCAGCAGCCTGAGCGGACAAGAGACCCAGTACTTC. Full variable domain (outside the CDR3, taken from reference TRBV5-4 and TRBJ2-5): ETGVTQSPTHLIKTRGQQVTLRCSSQSGHNTVSWYQQALGQGPQFIFQYYREEENGRGNFPPRFSGLQFPNYSSELNVNALELDDSALYLCASSLSGQETQYFGPGTRLLVL.

Remarks on this clone: Different DNA sequences within this sample yield the same CDR3. The CDR3 loop is CASTVAPGRNEQFF. As DNA, the CDR3 is TGTGCCAGCACCGTTGCCCCGGGGCGAAATGAGCAGTTCTTC. This chain connects TRBV27 to TRBJ2-1, with D possibly being TRBD1 or TRBD2 (5 bases each). V was shortened by 7 bases and J by 7 bases, with 17 bases between the two germline ends. This CDR3 is 14 amino acids long. CDR1 and CDR2 (germline): MNHEY, SMNVEV (reference sequence).

As regards this clone: Other DNA variants within this sample encode the same CDR3. This chain uses TRBV28 with TRBJ2-5, with TRBD2 matching over 8 bases. This CDR3 contains 15 residues. Trimming took 6 bases from V and 11 from J; bases not matched to a gene: 17. Germline loops: CDR1 MDHEN, CDR2 SYDVKM. The CDR3 is CASSTPGGRSREQYF. DNA for the CDR3: TGTGCCAGCAGCACCCCGGGCGGGAGGTCTCGGGAGCAGTACTTC.

The genes are TRBV4-1 and TRBJ2-1; TRBD1 aligns across 7 bases. V trimming: 5 bases; J trimming: 0 bases; junction bases outside the gene matches: 13. Germline V CDR1 and CDR2: MGHRA, YSYEKL. The CDR3 contains 18 residues. In DNA, the CDR3 is TGCGCCAGCAGCTCCTTAAAGGGGGCCATCAGCTCCTACAATGAGCAGTTCTTC. It translates to CASSSLKGAISSYNEQFF.